The rows below give T cell receptor beta chains drawn from one sample of a study of T cell repertoires in cytomegalovirus infection. Each CDR3 protein is one row after TCRdb ran MiXCR on the reads. The data hold some 800,000 distinct CDR3 sequences, with roughly 29% observed a single time. These TCRs are of unknown antigen specificity. The source was cultured CD8+ T cells from PBMCs, collected from culture after CMV antigen stimulation. These receptors all come from a human donor in good health (CMV status not recorded). Some clones in this sample may be carry-over from other donors' samples. Both conserved end residues are part of each CDR3. Fields, in order: clone size, D gene, V gene, J gene, CDR3 DNA, CDR3 protein. D genes are given only for firm matches. Clone size is shown for a subset of rows, as once, few, many or a class of expanded clone.

>.|.|TRBV6-2/TRBV6-3|TRBJ1-5
TGTGCCAGCAGTTCCCGTCGGGGTCAGCCCCAGCATTTT
CASSSRRGQPQHF
>.|.|TRBV4-1|TRBJ2-3
TGCGCCAGCAGCCAAGAGAGCGCAGATACGCAGTATTTT
CASSQESADTQYF
>.|.|TRBV6-8|TRBJ2-5
TGTGCCAGCAGCCCCTCGAGAGGGCCCCAAGGAGGAGAGACCCAGTACTTC
CASSPSRGPQGGETQYF
>.|TRBD2|TRBV6-8|TRBJ2-1
TGTGCCAGCAATAAGCGGGGGGCCGGGTACAATGAGCAGTTCTTC
CASNKRGAGYNEQFF
>.|TRBD1|TRBV7-8|TRBJ2-2
TGTGCCAGCACCCCGTCCGGGACAGGGGGAACCGGGGAGCTGTTTTTT
CASTPSGTGGTGELFF
>few|.|TRBV5-5|TRBJ2-1
TGTGCCAGCAGCCCTGTTGGGGGGCTTGAGCAGTTCTTC
CASSPVGGLEQFF
>few|.|TRBV7-9|TRBJ2-1
TGTGCCAGCAAGGAAACGGGGTTACTCTACAATGAGCAGTTCTTC
CASKETGLLYNEQFF
>few|.|TRBV28|TRBJ1-5
TGTGCCAGCATCACGGGGGCAGGCAATCAGCCCCAGCATTTT
CASITGAGNQPQHF
>.|.|TRBV7-3|TRBJ1-1
TGTGCCAGCAGCTTTGAACCGGGGGACACTGAAGCTTTCTTT
CASSFEPGDTEAFF
>once|.|TRBV27|TRBJ2-5
TGTGCCAGCAGTCGATCTCGGGGGACCCAGTACTTC
CASSRSRGTQYF
>few|.|TRBV6-2/TRBV6-3|TRBJ2-6
TGTGCCAGCAGCCCATTCATACTCTCTGGGGCCAACGTCCTGACTTTC
CASSPFILSGANVLTF
>few|.|TRBV2|TRBJ2-3
TGTGCCAGCAGTGAACCGGACGTCACAGATACGCAGTATTTT
CASSEPDVTDTQYF
>.|.|TRBV6-6|TRBJ1-1
TGTGCCAGCAGTGGGCTCAGCTGGAACACTGAAGCTTTCTTT
CASSGLSWNTEAFF
>few|.|TRBV27|TRBJ1-4
TGTGCCAGCAGCCCCCGAGACAGGATTTTTGAAAAACTGTTTTTT
CASSPRDRIFEKLFF
>.|TRBD1|TRBV20-1|TRBJ1-5
TGCAGTGCCCGAGCCCCGGGACAGGGGTTTGTTCAGCCCCAGCATTTT
CSARAPGQGFVQPQHF
>.|TRBD1|TRBV7-9|TRBJ2-7
TGTGCCAGCAGCTTCGGGACAGGCGCGGGATACGAGCAGTACTTC
CASSFGTGAGYEQYF
>few|TRBD2|TRBV7-8|TRBJ2-3
TGTGCCAGCAGCTTAGGACTAGCGGGGGGGAAAGATACGCAGTATTTT
CASSLGLAGGKDTQYF
>.|TRBD1|TRBV15|TRBJ1-2
TGTGCCACCAGCAGAGGGGGGGGGCACAGGGGGCTGAGTATGGCCGACTACACCTTC
CATSRGGGHRGLSMADYTF
>many|.|TRBV7-6|TRBJ1-1
TGTGCCAGCAGCCCAGAAGAAGCTTTCTTT
CASSPEEAFF
>once|TRBD1|TRBV5-4|TRBJ1-2
TGTGCCAGCAGCTTTGAACAGGGGGCGGATGGCTACACCTTC
CASSFEQGADGYTF
>many|.|TRBV24-1|TRBJ2-2
TGTGCCACCAGTGAGGTACTGACAGTAAACACCGGGGAGCTGTTTTTT
CATSEVLTVNTGELFF
>.|TRBD1|TRBV27|TRBJ2-1
TGTGCCACCTCGGGACAGACACACAATGAGCAGTTCTTC
CATSGQTHNEQFF
>.|.|TRBV28|TRBJ2-1
TGTGCCAGCAGTCCTGTGGATGTAGACAATGAGCAGTTCTTC
CASSPVDVDNEQFF
>many|.|TRBV7-2|TRBJ2-2
TGTGCCAGCAGGCCAGGATGGATGGGCCTTACCACCGGGGAGCTGTTTTTT
CASRPGWMGLTTGELFF
>.|.|TRBV19|TRBJ1-1
TGTGCCAGTAGTATCCCCCTCTCCCCTGAAGCTTTCTTT
CASSIPLSPEAFF
>.|TRBD1|TRBV5-1|TRBJ1-5
TGCGCCAGCAGCGGCCGGGACAGACTTAATCAGCCCCAGCATTTT
CASSGRDRLNQPQHF
>.|TRBD2|TRBV7-2|TRBJ2-5
TGTGCCAGCAGCTTCGGACTAGCGCGCGGAGAGACCCAGTACTTC
CASSFGLARGETQYF
>.|.|TRBV6-1|TRBJ1-1
TGTGCCAGCATGGAAGGGGAGGGGTACACTGAAGCTTTCTTT
CASMEGEGYTEAFF
>.|.|TRBV27|TRBJ2-3
TGTGCCAGCAGTCAGTCTAGCACAGATACGCAGTATTTT
CASSQSSTDTQYF
>.|.|TRBV11-2|TRBJ1-1
TGTGCCAGCAGCCCTGCCGGGACACCGAACACTGAAGCTTTCTTT
CASSPAGTPNTEAFF
>many|.|TRBV24-1|TRBJ2-1
TGTGCCACCAGTGACCTGAGAACTCTGAACTACAATGAGCAGTTCTTC
CATSDLRTLNYNEQFF
>.|.|TRBV2|TRBJ1-2
TGTGCCAGCAGTGAAGCGCTTCGGGGGAGAGCTAACTATGGCTACACCTTC
CASSEALRGRANYGYTF
>few|.|TRBV6-5|TRBJ2-7
TGTGCCAGCAGTTACAGTAGGGACAAAAATAAGCAGTACTTC
CASSYSRDKNKQYF
>.|.|TRBV12-3/TRBV12-4|TRBJ2-3
TGTGCCAGCAGTTTCAAGATCACAGATACGCAGTATTTT
CASSFKITDTQYF
>few|.|TRBV7-8|TRBJ2-5
TGTGCCAGCAGTTTCCCTAGCGGGCAGGGGGGAGAGACCCAGTACTTC
CASSFPSGQGGETQYF